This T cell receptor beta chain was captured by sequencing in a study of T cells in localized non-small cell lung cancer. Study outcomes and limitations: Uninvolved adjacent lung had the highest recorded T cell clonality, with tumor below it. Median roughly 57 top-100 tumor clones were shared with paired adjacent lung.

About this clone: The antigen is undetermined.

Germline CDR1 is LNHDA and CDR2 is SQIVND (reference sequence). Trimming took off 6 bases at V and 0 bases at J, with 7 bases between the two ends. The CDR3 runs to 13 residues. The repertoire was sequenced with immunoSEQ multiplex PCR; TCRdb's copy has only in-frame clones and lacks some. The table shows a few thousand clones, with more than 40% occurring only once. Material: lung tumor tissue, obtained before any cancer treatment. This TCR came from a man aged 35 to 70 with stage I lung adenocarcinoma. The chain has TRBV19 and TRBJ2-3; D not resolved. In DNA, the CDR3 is TGTGCCAGTAGGGTCACTAGCACAGATACGCAGTATTTT. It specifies CASRVTSTDTQYF.